This TCR beta chain was sequenced during a study of T cell responses to AZD1222 COVID-19 vaccine. Using immunoSEQ multiplex PCR, the repertoire was profiled, and TCRdb retains in-frame clones only, with some absent. The table lists 120,000 or so clones, approximately 83% of them singletons. This clonotype was obtained from an adult in good health. Sequences were derived from peripheral blood, sampled on day 0 of AZD1222 vaccination.

This CDR3 is CASSPVGGYEQYF. CDR3 nucleotide sequence: TGTGCCAGCTCACCAGTAGGGGGCTACGAGCAGTACTTC. This chain connects TRBV18 to TRBJ2-7; possibly TRBD1 for D (6 bases). Germline CDR1 reads KGHSH; CDR2 reads LQKENI. V shed 2 bases and J shed 3 bases, with 8 bases lying between them. The CDR3 covers 13 residues. The complete variable domain, with remaining parts taken from reference TRBV18 and TRBJ2-7, reads NAGVMQNPRHLVRRRGQEARLRCSPMKGHSHVYWYRQLPEEGLKFMVYLQKENIIDESGMPKERFSAEFPKEGPSILRIQQVVRGDSAAYFCASSPVGGYEQYFGPGTRLTVT.